The sequence of this T cell receptor beta chain was determined in a study of T-cell memory formation after mild COVID-19 (dated by TCRdb to about 2021). As for the study more broadly: TCR sequence clusters from the two donors were largely donor specific. In two donors, T-cell clones that expanded and contracted after mild COVID-19 were followed by sequencing TCRalpha and TCRbeta repertoires longitudinally. The cohort comprised two young, previously healthy adult volunteers, one female and one male.

The instrument given in TCRdb is Illumina NovaSeq 6000. TCRalpha and TCRbeta cDNA libraries were built by 5'RACE with constant-segment primers, adding sample barcodes and unique molecular identifiers. Trizol reagent was used to extract RNA from every sample. Libraries were amplified in two PCR steps, with a second sample barcode and Illumina TruSeq adapters added in the second step. Sequencing of libraries was performed on an Illumina NovaSeq with 2 x 150 bp paired-end reads. For the original study's pipeline: With migec v1.2.7, reads were demultiplexed and then collapsed into UMI-guided consensus sequences. Using mixcr v2.1.11, the UMI consensuses were aligned to TRA and TRB V and J templates and assembled into clonotypes. A clonotype was counted as expanded or contracted only when both edgeR and NoisET called the clonotype significant, with the noise models trained on biological replicates. For edgeR calls, the thresholds were a false discovery rate-adjusted p below 0.01 and a log2 fold-change of 1. PCA with hierarchical clustering of max-normalized trajectories of the 1000 most abundant clonotypes was used as exploratory dynamics analysis. Separately sequenced CD4+ and CD8+ repertoires were used to assign a CD4 or CD8 phenotype to each responding clone. The raw public data were reprocessed by TCRdb itself: fastp quality trimming at Q25, MiXCR clonotype calling, in-frame beta chains only. Rows with one shared CDR3 protein collapse into an entry with the most common genes and DNA. Here the V and J calls rest on TCRdb's processing, not on the authors' analysis. Within this sample are 450,000 to 700,000 distinct CDR3 sequences, with more than 15% of them counted one time only. The biggest ten clones account for about 12% of the sample.

The study at large found these results: Whether the second-wave clones peaking on day 37 were SARS-CoV-2 specific was not confirmed. Contracting CD4+ clones were found mainly in CM and EM memory subsets, while CD8+ clones were enriched in EMRA. Balanced CD4/CD8 phenotypes were observed for clones contracting from day 15 to 85, whereas a bias towards CD4+ was observed for a second wave of clones expanding from day 15 to 37. The detection of some responding clones in pre-infection memory suggests that pre-existing cross-reactive memory T cells joined the SARS-CoV-2 response. The study covered only two mild cases, and larger cohorts including severe cases with pre-infection samples were considered necessary.

The germline V and J ends show losses of 4 bases and 7 bases respectively, and no gene match explains 5 bases of the junction. From cysteine to phenylalanine, the CDR3 is 13 amino acids long. The only DNA kept is the CDR3, 39 bases in frame from the first base. The CDR1 and CDR2 encoded by the germline V gene are MNHEY and SVGAGI. Ficoll-Paque density gradient centrifugation was used to isolate PBMCs. This clonotype turned up a few times. Its antigen target is currently unknown. Base qualities are not at hand, and no much larger clone is one base apart. The receptor's source is an adult woman who had mild COVID-19 (a few samples of this study predate the infection). The sample titles of this study are shuffled in the database, so cell type and time point are left out; the donor was told from shared clones. The chain was built from TRBV6-5 and TRBJ2-5; 8 central bases correspond to TRBD2. The sequenced sample consisted of PBMCs or a T cell subset sorted from them (not recorded which). The CDR3 has the sequence CASSSIRGGTQYF. The base sequence is TGTGCCAGCAGTTCTATCCGGGGGGGGACCCAGTACTTC.